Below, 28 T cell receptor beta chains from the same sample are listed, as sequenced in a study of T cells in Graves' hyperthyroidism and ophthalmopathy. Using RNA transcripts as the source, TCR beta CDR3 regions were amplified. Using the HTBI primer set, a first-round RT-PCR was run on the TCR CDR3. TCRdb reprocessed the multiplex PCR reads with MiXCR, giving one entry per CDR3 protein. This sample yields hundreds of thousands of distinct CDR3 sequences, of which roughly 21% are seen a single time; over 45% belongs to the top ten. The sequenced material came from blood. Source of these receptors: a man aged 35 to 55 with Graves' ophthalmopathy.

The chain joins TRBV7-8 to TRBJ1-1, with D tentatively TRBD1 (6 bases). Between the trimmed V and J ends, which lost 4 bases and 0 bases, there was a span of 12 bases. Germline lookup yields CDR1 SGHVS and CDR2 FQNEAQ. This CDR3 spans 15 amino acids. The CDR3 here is CASSSWGGLNTEAFF. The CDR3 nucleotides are TGTGCCAGCAGCTCTTGGGGGGGGCTGAACACTGAAGCTTTCTTT.

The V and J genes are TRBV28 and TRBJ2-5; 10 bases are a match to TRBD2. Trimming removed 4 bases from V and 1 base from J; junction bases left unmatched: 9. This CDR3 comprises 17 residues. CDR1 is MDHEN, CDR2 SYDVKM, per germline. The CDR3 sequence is CASSSTRAGGIQETQYF. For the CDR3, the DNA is TGTGCCAGCAGTTCTACGAGAGCGGGAGGGATCCAAGAGACCCAGTACTTC.

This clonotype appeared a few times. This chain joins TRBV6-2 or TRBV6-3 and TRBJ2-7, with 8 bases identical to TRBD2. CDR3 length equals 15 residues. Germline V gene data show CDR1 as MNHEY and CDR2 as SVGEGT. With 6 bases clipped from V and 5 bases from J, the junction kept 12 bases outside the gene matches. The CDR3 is CASSEPPPGGHEQYF. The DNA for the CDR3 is TGTGCCAGCAGCGAGCCCCCGCCGGGGGGGCACGAGCAGTACTTC.

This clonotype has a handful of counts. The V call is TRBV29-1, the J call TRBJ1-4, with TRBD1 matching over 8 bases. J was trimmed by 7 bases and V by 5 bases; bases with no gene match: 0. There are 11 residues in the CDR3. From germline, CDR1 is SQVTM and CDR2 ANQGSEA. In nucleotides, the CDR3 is TGCAGCGTTACAGGGGGTGAAAAACTGTTTTTT. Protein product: CSVTGGEKLFF.

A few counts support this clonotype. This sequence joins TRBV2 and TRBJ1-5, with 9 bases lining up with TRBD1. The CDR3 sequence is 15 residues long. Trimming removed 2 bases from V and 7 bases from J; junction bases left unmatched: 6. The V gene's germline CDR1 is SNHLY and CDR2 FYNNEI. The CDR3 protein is CASSERGQGRQPQHF. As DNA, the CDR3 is TGTGCCAGCAGTGAAAGGGGACAGGGACGACAGCCCCAGCATTTT.

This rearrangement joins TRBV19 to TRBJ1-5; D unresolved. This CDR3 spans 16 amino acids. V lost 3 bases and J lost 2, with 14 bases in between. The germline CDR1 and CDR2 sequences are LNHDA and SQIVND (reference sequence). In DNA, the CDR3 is TGTGCCAGTAGTATTTCCCCGGACTGGGGCAATCAGCCCCAGCATTTT. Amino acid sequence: CASSISPDWGNQPQHF.

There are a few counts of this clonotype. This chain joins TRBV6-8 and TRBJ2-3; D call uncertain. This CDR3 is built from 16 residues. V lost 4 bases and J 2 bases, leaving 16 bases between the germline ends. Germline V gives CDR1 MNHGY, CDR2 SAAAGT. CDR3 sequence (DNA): TGTGCCAGCAGTTGCGGACCAGCGTGTTACACAGATACGCAGTATTTT. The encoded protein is CASSCGPACYTDTQYF.

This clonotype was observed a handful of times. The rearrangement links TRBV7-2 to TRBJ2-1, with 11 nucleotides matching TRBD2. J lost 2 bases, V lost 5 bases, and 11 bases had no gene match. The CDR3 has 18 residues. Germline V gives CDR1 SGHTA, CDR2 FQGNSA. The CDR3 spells CASSPDRLAGGTYNEQFF. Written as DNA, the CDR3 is TGTGCCAGCAGCCCAGACCGTTTAGCGGGAGGGACCTACAATGAGCAGTTCTTC.

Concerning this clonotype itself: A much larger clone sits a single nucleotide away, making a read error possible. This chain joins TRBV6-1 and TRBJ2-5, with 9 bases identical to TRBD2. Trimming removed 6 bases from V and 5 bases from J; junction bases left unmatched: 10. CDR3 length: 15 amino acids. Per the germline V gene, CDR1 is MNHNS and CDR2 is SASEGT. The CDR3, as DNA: TGTGCCAGCAGGCTAGGGACTAGCCCCTGGGAGACCCAGTACTTC. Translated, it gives CASRLGTSPWETQYF.

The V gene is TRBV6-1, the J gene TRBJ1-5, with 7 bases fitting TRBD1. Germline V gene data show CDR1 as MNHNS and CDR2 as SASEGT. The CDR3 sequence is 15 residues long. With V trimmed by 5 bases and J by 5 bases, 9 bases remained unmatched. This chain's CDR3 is CASSRQGKADQPQHF. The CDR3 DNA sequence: TGTGCCAGCAGTCGACAGGGTAAGGCGGATCAGCCCCAGCATTTT.

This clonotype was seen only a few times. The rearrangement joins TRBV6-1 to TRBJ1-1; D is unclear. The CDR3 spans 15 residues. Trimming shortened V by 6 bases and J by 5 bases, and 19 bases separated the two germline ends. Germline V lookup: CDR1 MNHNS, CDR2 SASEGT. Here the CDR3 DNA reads TGTGCCAGCAGGCTCAACGGGTGGATGGCTACTGAAGCTTTCTTT. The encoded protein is CASRLNGWMATEAFF.

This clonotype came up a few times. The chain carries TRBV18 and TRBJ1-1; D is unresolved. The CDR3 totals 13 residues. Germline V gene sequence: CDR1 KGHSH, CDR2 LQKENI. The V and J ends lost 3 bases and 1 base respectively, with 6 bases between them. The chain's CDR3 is CASSPDTNTEAFF. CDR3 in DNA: TGTGCCAGCTCACCTGACACGAACACTGAAGCTTTCTTT.

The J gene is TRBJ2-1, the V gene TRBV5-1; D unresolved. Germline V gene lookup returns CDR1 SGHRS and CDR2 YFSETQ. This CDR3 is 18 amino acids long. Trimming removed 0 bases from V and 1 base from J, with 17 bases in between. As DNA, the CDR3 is TGCGCCAGCAGCTTGGGAGAGGTTATCGTATTATCCTACAATGAGCAGTTCTTC. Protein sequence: CASSLGEVIVLSYNEQFF.

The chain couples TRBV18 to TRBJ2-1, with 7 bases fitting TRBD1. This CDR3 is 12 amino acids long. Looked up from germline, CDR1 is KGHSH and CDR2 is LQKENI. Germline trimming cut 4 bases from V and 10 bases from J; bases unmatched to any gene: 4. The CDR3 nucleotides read TGTGCCAGCTCACAGACAGGGTACGAGCAGTTCTTC. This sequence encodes CASSQTGYEQFF.

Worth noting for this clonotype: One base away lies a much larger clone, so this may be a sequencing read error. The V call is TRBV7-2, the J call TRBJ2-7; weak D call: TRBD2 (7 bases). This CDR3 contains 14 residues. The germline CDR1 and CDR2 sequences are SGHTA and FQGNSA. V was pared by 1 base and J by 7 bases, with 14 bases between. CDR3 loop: CASSLEAGAGEQYF. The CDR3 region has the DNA TGTGCCAGCAGCTTAGAGGCGGGGGCGGGGGAGCAGTACTTC.

The DNA for the CDR3 is TGTGCCAGCAGGAGGGGGCCTTGGGCGGACATTCAGTACTTC. Its translation is CASRRGPWADIQYF. The chain has TRBV6-4 and TRBJ2-4, with 7 nucleotides matching TRBD1. Germline V gene sequence: CDR1 MRHNA, CDR2 SNTAGT. There are 14 residues in the CDR3. The V gene end was trimmed by 6 bases and the J gene end by 8 bases; junction bases not matched to a gene: 10.

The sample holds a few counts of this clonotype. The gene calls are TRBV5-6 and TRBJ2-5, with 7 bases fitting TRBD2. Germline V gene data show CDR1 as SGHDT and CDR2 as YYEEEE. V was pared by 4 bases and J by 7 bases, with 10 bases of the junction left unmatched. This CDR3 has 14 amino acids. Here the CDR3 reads CASSQNGGRGTQYF. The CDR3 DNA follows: TGTGCCAGCAGCCAAAACGGGGGGAGGGGGACCCAGTACTTC.

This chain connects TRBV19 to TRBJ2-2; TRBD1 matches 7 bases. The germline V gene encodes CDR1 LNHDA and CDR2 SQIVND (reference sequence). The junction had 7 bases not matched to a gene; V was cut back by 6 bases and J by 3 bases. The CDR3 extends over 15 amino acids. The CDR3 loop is CASRVWTGDTGELFF. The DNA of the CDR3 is TGTGCCAGTAGGGTTTGGACAGGAGACACCGGGGAGCTGTTTTTT.

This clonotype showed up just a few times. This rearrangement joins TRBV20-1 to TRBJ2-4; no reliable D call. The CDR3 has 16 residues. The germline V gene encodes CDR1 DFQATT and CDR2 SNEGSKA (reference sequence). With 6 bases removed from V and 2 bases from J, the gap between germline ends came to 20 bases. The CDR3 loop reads CSAPAPAFRTKNIQYF. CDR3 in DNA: TGCAGTGCCCCAGCCCCGGCGTTTCGTACCAAAAACATTCAGTACTTC.

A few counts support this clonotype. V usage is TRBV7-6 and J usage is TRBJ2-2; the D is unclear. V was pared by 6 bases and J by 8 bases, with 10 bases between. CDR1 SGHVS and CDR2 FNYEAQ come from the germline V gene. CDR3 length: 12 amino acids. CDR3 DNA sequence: TGTGCCAGCAGACCAGGCCAGGGGGAGCTGTTTTTT. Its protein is CASRPGQGELFF.

CDR3 nucleotides: TGCGCCAGCAGGAGGGCGGGAGATTACAATGAGCAGTTCTTC. It yields the protein CASRRAGDYNEQFF. V is TRBV5-1 and J is TRBJ2-1, with 7 bases identical to TRBD2. From germline, CDR1 is SGHRS and CDR2 YFSETQ. The V segment lost 5 bases and the J segment 4 bases; nucleotides outside the gene matches: 6. The CDR3 is made up of 14 amino acids.

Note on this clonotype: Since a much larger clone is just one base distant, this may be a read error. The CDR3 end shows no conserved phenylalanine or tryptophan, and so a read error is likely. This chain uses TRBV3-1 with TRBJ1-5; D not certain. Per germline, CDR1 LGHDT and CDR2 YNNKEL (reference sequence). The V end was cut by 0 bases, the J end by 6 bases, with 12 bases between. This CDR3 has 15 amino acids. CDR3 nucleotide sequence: TGTGCCAGCAGCCAAGATATTTCTTGGGGTCAGCCCCAGCATCTT. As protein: CASSQDISWGQPQHL.

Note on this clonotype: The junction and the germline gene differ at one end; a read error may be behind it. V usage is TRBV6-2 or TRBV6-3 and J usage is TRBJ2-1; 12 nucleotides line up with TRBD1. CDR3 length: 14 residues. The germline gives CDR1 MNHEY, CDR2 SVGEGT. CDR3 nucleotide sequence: TGTACCAGCAGACTGGGACAGGGGGCACCTGAGCAGTTCTTC. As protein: CTSRLGQGAPEQFF.

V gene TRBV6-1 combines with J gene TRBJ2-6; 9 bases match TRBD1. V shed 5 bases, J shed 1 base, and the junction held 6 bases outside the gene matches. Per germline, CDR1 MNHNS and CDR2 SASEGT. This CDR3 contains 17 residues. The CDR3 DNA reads TGTGCCAGCAGTACGGGACAGGGTTTTTCTGGGGCCAACGTCCTGACTTTC. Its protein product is CASSTGQGFSGANVLTF.

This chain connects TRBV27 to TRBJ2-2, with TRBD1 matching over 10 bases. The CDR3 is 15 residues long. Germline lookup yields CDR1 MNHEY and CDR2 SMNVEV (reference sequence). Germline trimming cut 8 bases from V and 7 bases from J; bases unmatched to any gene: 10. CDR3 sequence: CASRRDRGQFGELFF. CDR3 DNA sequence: TGTGCCAGCCGGAGAGACAGGGGGCAGTTCGGGGAGCTGTTTTTT.

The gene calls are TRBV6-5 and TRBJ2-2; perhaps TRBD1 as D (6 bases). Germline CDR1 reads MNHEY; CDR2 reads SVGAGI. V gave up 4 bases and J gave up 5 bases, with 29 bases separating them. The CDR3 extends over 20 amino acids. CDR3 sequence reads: CASSSKQGTPGALLTGELFF. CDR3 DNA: TGTGCCAGCAGTTCGAAACAGGGAACTCCCGGGGCCCTGCTAACCGGGGAGCTGTTTTTT.

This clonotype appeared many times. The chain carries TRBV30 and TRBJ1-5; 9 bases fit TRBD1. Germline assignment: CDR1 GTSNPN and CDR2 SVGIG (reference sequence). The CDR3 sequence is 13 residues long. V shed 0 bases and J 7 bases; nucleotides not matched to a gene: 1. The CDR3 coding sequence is TGTGCCTGGAGTGTACAGGGGGCCCAGCCCCAGCATTTT. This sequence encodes CAWSVQGAQPQHF.

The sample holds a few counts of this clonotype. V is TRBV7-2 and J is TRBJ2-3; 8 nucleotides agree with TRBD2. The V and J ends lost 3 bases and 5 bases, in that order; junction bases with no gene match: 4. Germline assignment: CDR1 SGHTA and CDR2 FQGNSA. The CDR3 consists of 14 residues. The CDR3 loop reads CASSFLAGKDTQYF. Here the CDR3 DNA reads TGTGCCAGCAGCTTCTTAGCGGGAAAAGATACGCAGTATTTT.